This T cell receptor beta chain was documented in a study of response to subunit inactivated influenza vaccine. One entry per CDR3 protein, called by TCRdb with MiXCR from the RT-PCR reads. The sample carries some 640,000 distinct CDR3 sequences, around 13% recorded once. In this sample, this clonotype turned up many times. This CDR3 has 15 amino acids. Germline V gene data show CDR1 as ENHRY and CDR2 as SYGVKD. After removal of 6 bases from V and 9 bases from J, the junction contained 10 bases not matched to a gene. The sequences come from PBMCs from blood, collected less than 15 days before vaccination. This chain joins TRBV10-3 and TRBJ2-1; 11 nucleotides align to TRBD2. The receptor was isolated from a man over 45 who received an inactivated influenza vaccine. CDR3 in amino acids: CAIRGTSGKEGEQFF. The CDR3 coding sequence is TGTGCCATCAGGGGGACTAGCGGAAAAGAGGGTGAGCAGTTCTTC.